The T cell receptor beta chain described here comes from a study of blood T cell repertoires in COVID-19. Study context: The analysed material was cDNA or gDNA that came from T cells, B-cell-depleted T cells, or PBMCs.

In the original analysis: Amplified reference gene primers provided the basis for estimating nucleated cell counts. The table came from immunoSEQ multiplex PCR; TCRdb's copy has only in-frame clones and leaves some out. V and J calls and clone size are given by that table; D and trimming were obtained from the DNA. This table has under 250,000 clones, about 80% appearing once. V was pared by 1 base and J by 4 bases, with 2 bases of the junction left unmatched. Germline V gene data show CDR1 as SGHKS and CDR2 as YYEKEE (reference sequence). The CDR3 is 14 residues long. The clonotype comes from a woman aged 25 to 39 who had recovered from COVID-19. V gene TRBV5-5 combines with J gene TRBJ2-3; TRBD1 matches 8 bases. The specimen sequenced was peripheral blood. The CDR3 sequence: CASSLRTGSDTQYF. The CDR3 coding sequence is TGTGCCAGCAGCTTGAGGACAGGGTCAGATACGCAGTATTTT.